The text below deals with one T cell receptor (beta chain). Trimming cost V 3 bases and J 8 bases, with 11 bases left between them. Germline loops: CDR1 SGHKS, CDR2 YYEKEE (reference sequence). The CDR3 extends over 12 amino acids. The sample comes from a study of patients and donors after allogeneic stem cell transplantation. Using its own MiXCR run on the RT-PCR reads, TCRdb lists one record per CDR3 protein. The sample has over 400,000 distinct CDR3 sequences, approximately 16% seen once. Sequencing was performed on blood, either unsorted or a sorted T cell fraction (not recorded which). This chain connects TRBV5-5 to TRBJ1-2; no clear D. The sequence was obtained from a human donor who was either an allogeneic HSCT recipient or a stem cell or donor lymphocyte infusion donor (not recorded which). It is not recorded whose cells these are; they may come from a transplant donor. The CDR3 DNA follows: TGTGCCAGCAGCTCGAATGTTAAGGGCTACACCTTC. It specifies CASSSNVKGYTF.